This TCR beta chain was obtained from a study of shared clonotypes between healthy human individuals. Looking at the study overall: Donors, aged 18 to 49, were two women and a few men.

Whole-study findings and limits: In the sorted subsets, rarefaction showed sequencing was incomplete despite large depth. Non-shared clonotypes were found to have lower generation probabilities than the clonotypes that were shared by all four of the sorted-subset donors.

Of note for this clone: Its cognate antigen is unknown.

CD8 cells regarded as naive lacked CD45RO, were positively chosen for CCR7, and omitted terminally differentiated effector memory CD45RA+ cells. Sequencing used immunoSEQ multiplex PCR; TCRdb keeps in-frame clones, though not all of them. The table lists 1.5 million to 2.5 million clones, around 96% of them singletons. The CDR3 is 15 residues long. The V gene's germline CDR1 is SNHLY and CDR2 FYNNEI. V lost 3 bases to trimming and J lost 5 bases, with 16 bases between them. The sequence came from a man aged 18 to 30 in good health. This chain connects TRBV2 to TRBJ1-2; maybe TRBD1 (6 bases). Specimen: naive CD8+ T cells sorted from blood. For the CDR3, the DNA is TGTGCCAGCAGTGAGGGACAACCGGGGATTTATGGCTACACCTTC. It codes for CASSEGQPGIYGYTF.